This section outlines one T cell receptor beta chain sequence together with its context. These data belong to a study of blood T cell repertoires in COVID-19. Study-level information: COVID-19 samples collected from the United States, Italy and Spain covered acute and convalescent phases.

The V and J ends lost 0 bases and 5 bases respectively, with 14 bases between them. Germline-derived CDR1 and CDR2 are LGHNA and YSLEER. This CDR3 has 15 amino acids. The table came from immunoSEQ multiplex PCR; TCRdb's copy has only in-frame clones and leaves some out. The sample has around 140,000 clones, roughly 84% seen once. This receptor was identified in a woman older than 75 with acute or convalescent COVID-19. The chain couples TRBV4-3 to TRBJ2-7, with D perhaps TRBD2 (6 bases). The specimen was peripheral blood. The CDR3 DNA is TGCGCCAGCAGCCAAGATGGGGGGTCGTGGAACGAGCAGTACTTC. It is translated as CASSQDGGSWNEQYF.